This T cell receptor beta chain was captured by sequencing in a study of OX40 agonist ivuxolimab in advanced cancers. Overall study results and limits: Some nonresponders additionally presented with little normalized T-cell clonal expansion. Relative to CD4+, CD8+ T cells held more expanded clones on average.

Generated by immunoSEQ multiplex PCR, the TCRdb table keeps only in-frame clones and is missing some. Of about 98,000 clones listed, 87% are singletons. Blood got drawn at baseline, again on cycle 4 day 1, and then on cycle 7 day 1. To note about this clone: Its antigen is as yet unknown.

Germline V lookup: CDR1 LNHNV, CDR2 YYDKDF (reference sequence). Trimming shortened V by 5 bases and J by 0 bases, and 10 bases separated the two germline ends. This CDR3 spans 15 amino acids. The clonotype originates from an adult with an advanced solid tumor such as melanoma, head and neck, liver or kidney cancer. V usage is TRBV15 and J usage is TRBJ1-4; D unclear. The sequencing used CD4+ or CD8+ T cells sorted from blood, collected in a trial of the OX40 agonist ivuxolimab. The CDR3 sequence is CATSGAPATNEKLFF. CDR3 bases: TGTGCCACCAGCGGAGCACCCGCAACTAATGAAAAACTGTTTTTT. Supplemented by reference TRBV15 and TRBJ1-4, the full variable domain reads DAMVIQNPRYQVTQFGKPVTLSCSQTLNHNVMYWYQQKSSQAPKLLFHYYDKDFNNEADTPDNFQSRRPNTSFCFLDIRSPGLGDTAMYLCATSGAPATNEKLFFGSGTQLSVL.